Listed here are 2 T cell receptor beta chains from one sample, sequenced in a study of blood T cell repertoires in COVID-19. Some clones are missing from TCRdb's copy, which holds only in-frame ones; the method was immunoSEQ multiplex PCR. The sample holds hundreds of thousands of clones, approximately 80% seen once. The specimen sequenced was peripheral blood. These receptors were obtained from an elderly woman with acute or convalescent COVID-19.

This clone was seen only once. As DNA, the CDR3 is TGTGCCAGTAGTCGGACTCAGACCAATGAGCAGTTCTTC. Its protein is CASSRTQTNEQFF. The chain carries TRBV19 and TRBJ2-1; a weak D match, TRBD2 (5 bases). Deletions cut 5 bases from V and 6 bases from J, with 11 bases between. The CDR3 sequence is 13 residues long. The germline V gene has CDR1 LNHDA and CDR2 SQIVND (reference sequence).

Only one count was recorded for this clone. V usage is TRBV3-1 (or the pseudogene TRBV3-2) and J usage is TRBJ2-3; 12 bases are shared with TRBD2. The CDR3 covers 18 residues. Germline CDR1 is LGHDT and CDR2 is YNNKEL (reference sequence). J gave up 1 base and V 5 bases, and 10 bases lay outside the gene matches. CDR3 region: CASSELAGGPIGTDTQYF. CDR3 DNA sequence: TGTGCCAGCAGCGAGCTAGCGGGGGGGCCGATTGGCACAGATACGCAGTATTTT.